The source of this TCR beta chain is a study of cytomegalovirus exposure and HLA in healthy donors. This clone was recorded once. Its target is unknown. Though probably carrying unrecorded immune exposures, donors were nominally healthy at sampling. The PCR made use of 60 Vbeta and 13 Jbeta primers. Repertoires were generated with immunoSEQ multiplex PCR, while TCRdb's copy carries only in-frame clones and drops some. This sample has about 150,000 clones, with roughly four fifths found just once. Study-level points and caveats: The majority of TCR sequences were rare, yet some public TCRs appeared in many donors. Indistinguishable V segments such as TRBV6-2 and TRBV6-3 were excluded. Upon later analysis, TCR association rates were observed to vary by HLA locus, being highest for DRB1 and lowest for HLA-C.

V was cut by 3 bases and J by 4 bases, with 11 bases left in between. From germline, CDR1 is KGHSH and CDR2 LQKENI. The length of the CDR3 is 14 residues. The sequenced material came from PBMCs. The chain carries TRBV18 and TRBJ2-3, with D tentatively TRBD2 (5 bases). This receptor was taken from a man aged 30 to 39 in good health and CMV-seropositive. CDR3 protein: CASSPLTSSDTQYF. The DNA of the CDR3 is TGTGCCAGCTCACCCCTCACTAGTTCAGATACGCAGTATTTT.